The rows below give T cell receptor beta chains drawn from one sample of a study of T cells after posttransplantation cyclophosphamide. Profiling relied on immunoSEQ multiplex PCR, and the TCRdb table lists in-frame clones only, not all of them. The specimen has 30,000 to 40,000 clones, none found just once. Source material: PBMCs. These TCRs come from a man in his forties or fifties in good health, CMV-negative, and a related stem cell transplant donor. The CDR3 runs from the conserved cysteine through the conserved F or W. Fields, in order: clone size, J gene, V gene, D gene, CDR3 DNA, CDR3 protein. A D gene is named only where the DNA matches it firmly. Clone size appears in some rows only: once, few, many, or a class for an expanded clone.

size: many; J: TRBJ1-1; V: TRBV29-1; D: NA; DNA: TGCAGCGTTGCTGGCAGGGCTCGGACTGAAGCTTTCTTT; CDR3: CSVAGRARTEAFF
size: many; J: TRBJ2-7; V: TRBV6-8; D: TRBD2; DNA: TGTGCCAGCAGTTATAGGTGCACTAGCGGGAGGAGCTCCTACGAGCAGTACTTC; CDR3: CASSYRCTSGRSSYEQYF
size: many; J: TRBJ1-6; V: TRBV5-6; D: TRBD1; DNA: TGTGCCAGCAGCACTGGACAGGACTTCTATAATTCACCCCTCCACTTT; CDR3: CASSTGQDFYNSPLHF
size: few; J: TRBJ1-2; V: TRBV30; D: NA; DNA: TGTGCCTGGAGTGATGGGGCTGGGGGCTACACCTTC; CDR3: CAWSDGAGGYTF
size: many; J: TRBJ1-4; V: TRBV14; D: NA; DNA: TGTGCCAGCAGCCAAGATAATCGAGGACAGAAGGGTGAAAAACTGTTTTTT; CDR3: CASSQDNRGQKGEKLFF
size: few; J: TRBJ1-1; V: TRBV6-5; D: NA; DNA: TGTGCCAGCAGTTCCACAGCTAACACTGAAGCTTTCTTT; CDR3: CASSSTANTEAFF
size: many; J: TRBJ1-1; V: TRBV4-1; D: NA; DNA: TGCGCCAGCAGCCACAGATCCGCGAACACTGAAGCTTTCTTT; CDR3: CASSHRSANTEAFF
size: many; J: TRBJ1-6; V: TRBV6-5; D: NA; DNA: TGTGCCAGCAGTTACTCGCCGAGCTCCTATAATTCACCCCTCCACTTT; CDR3: CASSYSPSSYNSPLHF
size: many; J: TRBJ2-3; V: TRBV6-6; D: TRBD2; DNA: TGTGCCAGCAGTCTAACTAGCGGCTACACAGATACGCAGTATTTT; CDR3: CASSLTSGYTDTQYF
size: many; J: TRBJ1-2; V: TRBV13; D: NA; DNA: TGTGCCAGCAGCTCGTTGACATCTACCACGGCTAACTATGGCTACACCTTC; CDR3: CASSSLTSTTANYGYTF
size: many; J: TRBJ2-3; V: TRBV5-1; D: NA; DNA: TGCGCCAGCAGCTTAGGCGGGACCACAGATACGCAGTATTTT; CDR3: CASSLGGTTDTQYF
size: many; J: TRBJ2-3; V: TRBV7-3; D: NA; DNA: TGTGCCAGCAGCTTAGACTGGCATTATACGCAGTATTTT; CDR3: CASSLDWHYTQYF
size: many; J: TRBJ1-1; V: TRBV18; D: NA; DNA: TGTGCCAGCTCACCTCGAGTAGTACAGATGAACACTGAAGCTTTCTTT; CDR3: CASSPRVVQMNTEAFF
size: many; J: TRBJ2-7; V: TRBV27; D: NA; DNA: TGTGCCAGCAGTTTGGGTGGGGCGGGGCGGTACGAGCAGTACTTC; CDR3: CASSLGGAGRYEQYF
size: many; J: TRBJ1-1; V: TRBV10-3; D: TRBD1; DNA: TGTGCCATCAGCACGGGACAGGGAAACACTGAAGCTTTCTTT; CDR3: CAISTGQGNTEAFF
size: many; J: TRBJ2-1; V: TRBV5-1; D: TRBD2; DNA: TGCGCCAGCAGCTTGGAGGGACTAGCGGGAGGATCCATCTACAATGAGCAGTTCTTC; CDR3: CASSLEGLAGGSIYNEQFF
size: many; J: TRBJ1-1; V: TRBV9; D: TRBD1; DNA: TGTGCCAGCAGCGGGGACAGGGGAACTGAAGCTTTCTTT; CDR3: CASSGDRGTEAFF
size: many; J: TRBJ2-7; V: TRBV5-6; D: TRBD1; DNA: TGTGCCAGCAGCATCCGGGACAGGCCACCCTACGAGCAGTACTTC; CDR3: CASSIRDRPPYEQYF
size: many; J: TRBJ1-2; V: TRBV6-5; D: NA; DNA: TGTGCCAGCAGTTACAAGGGGGTCTACTATGGCTACACCTTC; CDR3: CASSYKGVYYGYTF
size: many; J: TRBJ2-7; V: TRBV19; D: TRBD2; DNA: TGTGCCAGTAGTATACTAGCGGGTAATTACGAGCAGTACTTC; CDR3: CASSILAGNYEQYF
size: many; J: TRBJ2-1; V: TRBV7-3; D: TRBD2; DNA: TGTGCCAGCAGCTCAACGACTAGCGGGAGAACGGTTGAGCAGTTCTTC; CDR3: CASSSTTSGRTVEQFF
size: many; J: TRBJ2-1; V: TRBV7-3; D: TRBD1; DNA: TGTGCCAGCAGCCTACAGGGGGTAGGCTACAATGAGCAGTTCTTC; CDR3: CASSLQGVGYNEQFF
size: many; J: TRBJ2-7; V: TRBV2; D: TRBD1; DNA: TGTGCCAGCAGCATGGGACAGGTGATAGAAGCCTACGAGCAGTACTTC; CDR3: CASSMGQVIEAYEQYF
size: many; J: TRBJ2-2; V: TRBV19; D: NA; DNA: TGTGCCAGTAGTGAAGAGACCGGGGAGCTGTTTTTT; CDR3: CASSEETGELFF
size: many; J: TRBJ2-2; V: TRBV5-4; D: NA; DNA: TGTGCCAGCAGCTCCAGGCAGGACACCGGGGAGCTGTTTTTT; CDR3: CASSSRQDTGELFF
size: many; J: TRBJ1-2; V: TRBV6-6; D: NA; DNA: TGTGCCAGCACCTTTCCGCACAGGGAGAGCTATGGCTACACCTTC; CDR3: CASTFPHRESYGYTF
size: many; J: TRBJ1-1; V: TRBV9; D: NA; DNA: TGTGCCAGCAGCGTATTTTCCGCAGGATGGGAGGGGACTGAAGCTTTCTTT; CDR3: CASSVFSAGWEGTEAFF
size: many; J: TRBJ1-2; V: TRBV7-9; D: NA; DNA: TGTGCCAGCAGCCCTGAGATTCACGGCTACACCTTC; CDR3: CASSPEIHGYTF
size: many; J: TRBJ2-4; V: TRBV30; D: TRBD2; DNA: TGTGCCTGGAGTGTTTTTACGCGGGGGTGGGCCAAAAACATTCAGTACTTC; CDR3: CAWSVFTRGWAKNIQYF
size: many; J: TRBJ1-1; V: TRBV5-1; D: TRBD1; DNA: TGCGCCAGCAGCTCCGGGACAGGGAAGGCTGAAGCTTTCTTT; CDR3: CASSSGTGKAEAFF
size: NA; J: TRBJ2-5; V: TRBV2; D: TRBD2; DNA: TGTGCCAGCATTTACGGACTAGCCCATCAAGAGACCCAGTACTTC; CDR3: CASIYGLAHQETQYF
size: many; J: TRBJ2-2; V: TRBV5-5; D: TRBD2; DNA: TGTGCCAGCAGCTTGGTCATGGGGGGGGGAGTCACCGGGGAGCTGTTTTTT; CDR3: CASSLVMGGGVTGELFF
size: NA; J: TRBJ2-1; V: TRBV10-3; D: NA; DNA: TGTGCCGTCGGGGTAAGGAGGGCGGAGAATGAGCAGTTCTTC; CDR3: CAVGVRRAENEQFF
size: many; J: TRBJ2-3; V: TRBV13; D: NA; DNA: TGTGCCAGCAGCCCTCAAAGGGGAGGGACAATTACGCAGTATTTT; CDR3: CASSPQRGGTITQYF
size: few; J: TRBJ2-1; V: TRBV5-1; D: NA; DNA: TGCGCCAGCAGCCAGTTGGCGGGCAATGAGCAGTTCTTC; CDR3: CASSQLAGNEQFF
size: many; J: TRBJ2-1; V: TRBV6-1; D: TRBD2; DNA: TGTGCCAGCAGTTTCGAGACTAGCGGGAGATTTGAGCAGTTCTTC; CDR3: CASSFETSGRFEQFF
size: many; J: TRBJ1-1; V: TRBV11-1; D: TRBD1; DNA: TGTGCCAGCAGCGGCTATGGACAGGGGGCTACGACTGAAGCTTTCTTT; CDR3: CASSGYGQGATTEAFF
size: few; J: TRBJ2-7; V: TRBV27; D: TRBD1; DNA: TGTGCCAGCAGACTGAACAGGGGCGGGTACGAGCAGTACTTC; CDR3: CASRLNRGGYEQYF
size: few; J: TRBJ2-4; V: TRBV2; D: NA; DNA: TGTGCCAGCAGTGAAGGGCAGGGGCTTACCATTCAGTACTTC; CDR3: CASSEGQGLTIQYF
size: NA; J: TRBJ1-1; V: TRBV7-8; D: TRBD1; DNA: TGTGCCAGCAGCTTAGATGGGACAGGGGGCGGGAACACTGAAGCTTTCTTT; CDR3: CASSLDGTGGGNTEAFF
size: many; J: TRBJ2-3; V: TRBV27; D: NA; DNA: TGTGCCAGCAGCCACTTGAGGCAGGGAAGCACAGATACGCAGTATTTT; CDR3: CASSHLRQGSTDTQYF